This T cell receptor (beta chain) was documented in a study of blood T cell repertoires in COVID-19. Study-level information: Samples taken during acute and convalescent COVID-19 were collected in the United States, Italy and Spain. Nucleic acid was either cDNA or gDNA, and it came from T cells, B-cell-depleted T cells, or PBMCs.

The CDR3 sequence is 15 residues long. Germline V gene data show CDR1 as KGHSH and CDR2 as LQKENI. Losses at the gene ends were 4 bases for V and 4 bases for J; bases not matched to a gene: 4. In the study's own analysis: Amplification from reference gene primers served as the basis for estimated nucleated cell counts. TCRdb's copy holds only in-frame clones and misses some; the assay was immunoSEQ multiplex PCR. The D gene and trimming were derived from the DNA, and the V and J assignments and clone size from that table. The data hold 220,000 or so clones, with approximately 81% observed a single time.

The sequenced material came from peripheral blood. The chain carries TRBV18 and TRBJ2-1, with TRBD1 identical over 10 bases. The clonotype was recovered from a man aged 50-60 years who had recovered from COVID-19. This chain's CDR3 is CASSLRQGAYNEQFF. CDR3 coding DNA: TGTGCCAGCTCACTGCGACAGGGGGCTTACAATGAGCAGTTCTTC.